This T cell receptor beta chain was sequenced during a study of blood T cells in healthy people across ages. The use of a sample-barcoded 5' primer and a J-beta primer mix characterized a second PCR of about 7 to 12 cycles. From the 5' RACE reads, TCRdb called clonotypes with MiXCR, one entry per CDR3 protein. The profile shows 650,000 to 1,000,000 distinct CDR3 sequences, about 34% of them singletons. Ten or more counts support this clonotype. Germline assignment: CDR1 LGHNA and CDR2 YNFKEQ. This CDR3 is 16 amino acids long. The V gene end was trimmed by 2 bases and the J gene end by 5 bases; junction bases not matched to a gene: 9. Each sample yielded at least 7 million isolated PBMCs. With each sample, at least 5.5 micrograms of total RNA were extracted.

The source of this sequence is a man between 18 and 35 years old in good health. Sample: blood. The chain recombines TRBV4-2 with TRBJ1-2; 9 bases are shared with TRBD1. DNA of the CDR3: TGTGCCAGCAGCCAAATCCCCAGGGACAGGGATTATGGCTACACCTTC. Its translation is CASSQIPRDRDYGYTF.